The rows below give T cell receptor beta chains drawn from one sample of a study of CD8+ T cells in alopecia areata. Only in-frame clones appear in the TCRdb table, and some are missing; sequencing was by immunoSEQ multiplex PCR. This sample has more than 11,000 clones; approximately 58% occur once, and the top ten carry 3% to 4.5%. The sample comprised CD4+ Tregs sorted from blood. These receptor sequences come from a human donor with alopecia areata. CDR3s include the opening cysteine and the closing phenylalanine or tryptophan. A D gene is named only where the DNA matches it firmly. Only part of the rows carry a size: once, few, many, or a class if the clone is expanded.

-,TRBJ1-2,TRBV2,13,-,CASIKDSDYGYTF,TGTGCCAGCATCAAAGACAGCGACTATGGCTACACCTTC
TRBD2,TRBJ2-3,TRBV9,17,few,CASSGDPGLAITDTQYF,TGTGCCAGCAGCGGGGATCCGGGACTAGCGATCACAGATACGCAGTATTTT
-,TRBJ2-2,TRBV5-1,15,-,CASSSRQSWGGELFF,TGCGCCAGCAGCTCCCGACAGTCCTGGGGCGGGGAGCTGTTTTTT
-,TRBJ2-1,TRBV28,18,-,CASSLLPLLAGQVGEQFF,TGTGCCAGCAGTTTGCTCCCGCTATTAGCGGGACAGGTTGGTGAGCAGTTCTTC
-,TRBJ2-3,TRBV19,14,-,CASSIQTSTDTQYF,TGTGCCAGTAGTATACAGACTAGCACAGATACGCAGTATTTT
-,TRBJ2-3,TRBV9,15,medium-sized,CASSVFTGTTDTQYF,TGTGCCAGCAGCGTTTTTACAGGGACCACAGATACGCAGTATTTT
-,TRBJ1-1,TRBV10-3,11,-,CAISNVGEAFF,TGTGCCATCAGTAATGTGGGGGAAGCTTTCTTT
-,TRBJ2-1,TRBV7-9,19,-,CASSSTILGAVPSYNEQFF,TGTGCCAGCAGCTCAACGATACTGGGAGCGGTACCTTCCTACAATGAGCAGTTCTTC
TRBD1,TRBJ2-5,TRBV7-2,15,once,CASSFRTGELGEQYF,TGTGCCAGCAGCTTTCGGACAGGTGAATTAGGAGAGCAGTACTTC
-,TRBJ1-1,TRBV5-5,15,once,CASSELIGVWAEAFF,TGTGCCAGCAGCGAACTGATAGGGGTGTGGGCTGAAGCTTTCTTT
TRBD2,TRBJ2-1,TRBV4-1,18,-,CASSRLVAGGTRGNEQFF,TGCGCCAGCAGCCGACTAGTAGCGGGAGGAACGAGGGGGAATGAGCAGTTCTTC